Below, 25 T cell receptor beta chains from the same sample are listed, as sequenced in a study of T cells in Graves' hyperthyroidism and ophthalmopathy. It was RNA transcripts that yielded the amplified TCR beta CDR3 regions. A first-round RT-PCR of the TCR CDR3 used the HTBI primer set. From the multiplex PCR reads, TCRdb called clonotypes with MiXCR, one entry per CDR3 protein. This sample has roughly 280,000 distinct CDR3 sequences; about 17% occur once, and the top ten carry approximately 57%. The sequencing sample was made of blood. These receptors were obtained from an older woman with Graves' ophthalmopathy.

The table lists this clonotype with many counts. The chain has TRBV7-9 and TRBJ2-1; possible D gene TRBD2, 5 bases. Trimming shortened V by 4 bases and J by 2 bases, and 15 bases separated the two germline ends. CDR3 length: 16 residues. The V gene's germline CDR1 is SEHNR and CDR2 FQNEAQ (reference sequence). The CDR3 here is CASSSVRRVAYNEQFF. As DNA, the CDR3 is TGTGCCAGCAGCTCCGTACGGCGGGTGGCCTACAATGAGCAGTTCTTC.

This clonotype occurred many times. V and J are TRBV4-1 and TRBJ2-1; D call uncertain. Trimming took 8 bases from V and 4 from J, leaving 15 bases between them. This CDR3 is built from 14 residues. Germline assignment: CDR1 MGHRA and CDR2 YSYEKL. CDR3 DNA sequence: TGCGCCAGCGACCGGAGAGTGGGTTACAATGAGCAGTTCTTC. Protein: CASDRRVGYNEQFF.

CDR3 sequence reads: CASSLSGISNEKLFF. CDR3 DNA sequence: TGTGCCAGCAGCCTATCGGGTATTTCCAATGAAAAACTGTTTTTT. The chain employs TRBV12-3 or TRBV12-4 and TRBJ1-4, with D unresolved. Trimming pared 6 bases from V and 5 bases from J, leaving 16 bases between. CDR3 size: 15 residues.

This clonotype was picked up many times. The chain couples TRBV20-1 to TRBJ1-5; 7 bases map to TRBD1. V shed 5 bases and J 7 bases; nucleotides not matched to a gene: 8. Germline V CDR1 and CDR2: DFQATT, SNEGSKA (reference sequence). CDR3 length: 13 amino acids. The CDR3 bases are TGCAGTGCTCGACAGGGCGGTGGGCAGCCCCAGCATTTT. This gives the protein CSARQGGGQPQHF.

This chain joins TRBV4-2 and TRBJ2-5; 9 bases match TRBD2. Germline lookup yields CDR1 LGHNA and CDR2 YNFKEQ. V lost 1 base, J lost 5 bases, and 8 bases stayed unmatched. The CDR3 contains 16 residues. Here the CDR3 DNA reads TGTGCCAGCAGCCAAGGGTATGGTAGCGGGAGTGAGACCCAGTACTTC. Its protein is CASSQGYGSGSETQYF.

This clonotype came up many times. CDR3 DNA sequence: TGTGCCAGCAGCCAAGAAGGGGCACTAGCGGGAGTTCGGGAGACCCAGTACTTC. Translated, it gives CASSQEGALAGVRETQYF. The genes are TRBV3-1 and TRBJ2-5; 11 bases line up with TRBD2. The ends lost 0 bases at V and 5 bases at J; junction bases unmatched: 11. The germline V gene encodes CDR1 LGHDT and CDR2 YNNKEL (reference sequence). This CDR3 region has 18 residues.

This clonotype has at least ten counts. This chain uses TRBV6-1 with TRBJ2-5; D perhaps matches TRBD1 (7 bases). This CDR3 region has 16 residues. The ends were cut back, 8 bases at V and 3 bases at J, with 22 bases in the middle. Germline CDR1 is MNHNS and CDR2 is SASEGT. CDR3 in amino acids: CASAWRQGGREETQYF. The DNA of the CDR3 is TGTGCCAGCGCATGGAGACAGGGAGGTCGTGAAGAGACCCAGTACTTC.

There are a few counts of this clonotype. This chain uses TRBV12-3 or TRBV12-4 with TRBJ1-2, with D maybe TRBD1 (5 bases). Trimming took 6 bases from V and 1 from J, leaving 15 bases between them. The CDR3 consists of 15 residues. The CDR3 is CASSPGPGSNYGYTF. The DNA for the CDR3 is TGTGCCAGCAGCCCCGGACCAGGGAGTAACTATGGCTACACCTTC.

This clonotype showed up many times. This chain connects TRBV7-6 to TRBJ2-1; D not resolved. V was trimmed by 2 bases and J by 7 bases, leaving 15 bases between them. Germline lookup yields CDR1 SGHVS and CDR2 FNYEAQ. The CDR3 consists of 15 residues. Here the CDR3 DNA reads TGTGCCAGCAGCTTACTGGACGGGCTTGGGAATGAGCAGTTCTTC. It encodes CASSLLDGLGNEQFF.

This clonotype appeared many times. The chain employs TRBV18 and TRBJ1-2, with D perhaps matching TRBD1 (6 bases). CDR1 is KGHSH and CDR2 is LQKENI in the germline V gene. V shed 8 bases and J shed 3 bases, with 16 bases lying between them. This CDR3 has 14 residues. In DNA form, the CDR3 reads TGTGCCAGCACGAACAGGGTAACGGACTATGGCTACACCTTC. Translated: CASTNRVTDYGYTF.

This clonotype was seen a handful of times. The chain recombines TRBV7-3 with TRBJ2-3, with TRBD2 matching 8 bases. CDR3 size: 15 residues. The germline V gene encodes CDR1 SGHTA and CDR2 FQGTGA. The V gene end was trimmed by 5 bases and the J gene end by 3 bases; junction bases not matched to a gene: 7. The CDR3 DNA reads TGTGCCAGCAGCCCGGGACTAGGAGGGACAGATACGCAGTATTTT. It codes for CASSPGLGGTDTQYF.

This chain connects TRBV29-1 to TRBJ2-2, with a possible D match to TRBD2 (5 bases). Germline V gene lookup returns CDR1 SQVTM and CDR2 ANQGSEA. There are 15 residues in the CDR3. Trimming removed 2 bases from V and 7 bases from J, with 17 bases in between. The CDR3 region is CSVEKYEGPGGELFF. For the CDR3, the DNA is TGCAGCGTTGAAAAGTACGAGGGCCCAGGCGGGGAGCTGTTTTTT.

Many counts were recorded for this clonotype. This chain joins TRBV2 and TRBJ1-1, with TRBD1 as a possible D gene (5 bases). This CDR3 is built from 15 residues. Trimming took 7 bases from V and 5 from J, leaving 20 bases between them. Germline V CDR1 and CDR2: SNHLY, FYNNEI. The CDR3 region is CASKEPGLLWTEAFF. CDR3 in DNA: TGTGCCAGCAAAGAACCGGGGCTCTTATGGACTGAAGCTTTCTTT.

This clonotype occurred many times. The V and J genes are TRBV6-1 and TRBJ2-4; D may be TRBD2 (5 bases). CDR1 MNHNS and CDR2 SASEGT come from the germline V gene. There are 11 residues in the CDR3. V lost 6 bases, J lost 10 bases, and 10 bases lay in between. The CDR3 DNA is TGTGCCAGCAGGCGGGCGTTAATTCAGTACTTC. It codes for CASRRALIQYF.

The table lists this clonotype with many counts. J is TRBJ2-7 and V is TRBV6-1; D might be TRBD2 (6 bases). The CDR3 length is 14 residues. The ends were cut back, 8 bases at V and 5 bases at J, with 19 bases in the middle. CDR1 and CDR2 (germline): MNHNS, SASEGT. The CDR3 DNA reads TGTGCCAGCGGCCGGGGGACCGCGAAAAACGAGCAGTACTTC. Protein sequence: CASGRGTAKNEQYF.

This clonotype was observed at least ten times. The rearrangement links TRBV18 to TRBJ1-2; TRBD1 matches 7 bases. V lost 3 bases to trimming and J lost 9 bases; unmatched junction nucleotides: 10. CDR1 and CDR2 from the germline V gene are KGHSH and LQKENI. The CDR3 has 14 amino acids. The CDR3 reads CASSPTRQGKSYTF. The CDR3 DNA is TGTGCCAGCTCACCGACACGACAGGGAAAGAGCTACACCTTC.

The sample holds many counts of this clonotype. The gene calls are TRBV6-2 or TRBV6-3 and TRBJ2-7; TRBD2 is a possible D gene (6 bases). The CDR3 length is 14 residues. Germline CDR1 and CDR2: MNHEY and SVGEGT. V was clipped by 7 bases and J by 0 bases, with 13 bases between them. DNA of the CDR3: TGTGCCAGCATCGGTGGAGGGACCTCCTACGAGCAGTACTTC. It is translated as CASIGGGTSYEQYF.

V and J are TRBV5-4 and TRBJ2-5, with D hard to call. TRBJ2-1 matches the DNA end more closely, so the J call is doubtful. The CDR3 consists of 15 residues. Germline-derived CDR1 and CDR2 are SGHNT and YYREEE (reference sequence). The CDR3 DNA reads as TGTGCCAGCAGCTTGGCCAAACGGGCGGAAGAGACCCAGTTCTTC. Translating gives CASSLAKRAEETQFF.

This clonotype came up many times. The chain is built from TRBV9 and TRBJ2-5; D is unresolved. The CDR3 runs 14 residues. CDR1 and CDR2 from the germline V gene are SGDLS and YYNGEE. V was clipped by 0 bases and J by 1 base, with 7 bases between them. The CDR3 sequence: CASSVASLQETQYF. CDR3 nucleotide sequence: TGTGCCAGCAGCGTAGCCAGTCTCCAAGAGACCCAGTACTTC.

In this sample, this clonotype turned up many times. The chain recombines TRBV4-1 with TRBJ2-7; 7 bases line up with TRBD1. The J segment lost 4 bases and the V segment lost 2 bases, leaving 8 bases of the junction unmatched. This CDR3 has 15 residues. The germline V gene has CDR1 MGHRA and CDR2 YSYEKL. The CDR3 sequence: CASSQPRTGAYEQYF. The CDR3 coding sequence is TGCGCCAGCAGCCAACCACGGACAGGAGCATACGAGCAGTACTTC.

The chain recombines TRBV5-6 with TRBJ2-3; D remains ambiguous. The CDR3 has 14 residues. CDR1 and CDR2 from the germline V gene are SGHDT and YYEEEE. V gave up 4 bases and J gave up 4 bases, with 13 bases separating them. This CDR3 is CASSSMTRADTQYF. The CDR3 DNA reads as TGTGCCAGCAGCAGCATGACAAGAGCAGATACGCAGTATTTT.

This chain uses TRBV5-6 with TRBJ1-5; D may be TRBD1 (5 bases). From germline, CDR1 is SGHDT and CDR2 YYEEEE. This CDR3 is 15 amino acids long. The V end was cut by 0 bases, the J end by 4 bases, with 11 bases between. CDR3 sequence (DNA): TGTGCCAGCAGCTTGGACGGGGGAGGGAATCAGCCCCAGCATTTT. Its protein is CASSLDGGGNQPQHF.

This clonotype has ten or more counts. The V and J genes are TRBV11-2 and TRBJ2-2; D uncertain. Germline V gene lookup returns CDR1 SGHAT and CDR2 FQNNGV. The CDR3 extends over 13 amino acids. V was clipped by 5 bases and J by 2 bases, with 6 bases between them. The CDR3 sequence: CASSRDNTGELFF. Written as DNA, the CDR3 is TGTGCCAGCAGCCGAGATAACACCGGGGAGCTGTTTTTT.

This clonotype was recorded a few times. The chain links TRBV20-1 to TRBJ2-3, with D tentatively TRBD2 (5 bases). Germline V lookup: CDR1 DFQATT, CDR2 SNEGSKA (reference sequence). This CDR3 comprises 14 residues. Trimming took 5 bases from V and 0 from J, leaving 12 bases between them. CDR3 amino acids: CSAVDGRSTDTQYF. DNA for the CDR3: TGCAGTGCTGTCGATGGGAGAAGCACAGATACGCAGTATTTT.

This clonotype turned up a few times. This chain joins TRBV6-2 or TRBV6-3 and TRBJ2-2, with D possibly being TRBD1 (5 bases). The CDR3 is 14 amino acids. V lost 6 bases to trimming and J lost 1 base, with 9 bases between them. The germline gives CDR1 MNHEY, CDR2 SVGEGT. The CDR3, as DNA: TGTGCCAGCAGATCCGGACAGAACACCGGGGAGCTGTTTTTT. This encodes CASRSGQNTGELFF.